A selection of T cell receptor beta chains follows, all from one sample in a study of cytomegalovirus exposure and HLA in healthy donors. Generated by immunoSEQ multiplex PCR, the TCRdb table keeps only in-frame clones and is missing some. The sample yields around 110,000 clones, 60% to 85% seen once. Sequencing used PBMCs. Source of these receptors: a male donor in good health and CMV-seropositive. The CDR3 runs from the conserved cysteine through the conserved F or W. A D gene is named only where the DNA matches it firmly. Size is omitted from some rows. Given values are once, few, many or a class for expanded clones.

D gene: TRBD1
J gene: TRBJ1-5
V gene: TRBV30
clone size: .
CDR3 DNA: TGTGCCTGGAGTAGGGGACACAGGGGTGATGCGGATCAGCCCCAGCATTTT
CDR3 protein: CAWSRGHRGDADQPQHF

D gene: TRBD1
J gene: TRBJ2-7
V gene: TRBV5-1
clone size: .
CDR3 DNA: TGCGCCAGCAGCATAGCCGGGACAGGAGGACACGAGCAGTACTTC
CDR3 protein: CASSIAGTGGHEQYF

D gene: TRBD1
J gene: TRBJ2-3
V gene: TRBV7-2
clone size: few
CDR3 DNA: TGTGCCAGCAGCCTCCAGCCGACAGGGGGCGGGACAGATACGCAGTATTTT
CDR3 protein: CASSLQPTGGGTDTQYF

D gene: .
J gene: TRBJ2-7
V gene: TRBV4-1
clone size: once
CDR3 DNA: TGCGCCAGCAGCCCAGTAGGGAGCTCCTACGAGCAGTACTTC
CDR3 protein: CASSPVGSSYEQYF

D gene: .
J gene: TRBJ2-7
V gene: TRBV29-1
clone size: few
CDR3 DNA: TGCAGCGTTGTAGGCGGGTCCAGCTCCTACGAGCAGTACTTC
CDR3 protein: CSVVGGSSSYEQYF

D gene: TRBD1
J gene: TRBJ2-5
V gene: TRBV6-5
clone size: .
CDR3 DNA: TGTGCCAGCAACAGGGGGCCCCCGGGGACCCAGTACTTC
CDR3 protein: CASNRGPPGTQYF

D gene: .
J gene: TRBJ2-5
V gene: TRBV30
clone size: .
CDR3 DNA: TGTGCCCCCCCGTTGGGGCGGCGGGAGACCCAGTACTTC
CDR3 protein: CAPPLGRRETQYF

D gene: .
J gene: TRBJ2-7
V gene: TRBV1
clone size: .
CDR3 DNA: TGCACCAGCAGCCAAGGCTACAGGGACGCCGAGCAGTACTTC
CDR3 protein: CTSSQGYRDAEQYF

D gene: .
J gene: TRBJ1-5
V gene: TRBV25-1
clone size: .
CDR3 DNA: TGTGCCAGCAGTGAAGGTAGCCATAGCAATCAGCCCCAGCATTTT
CDR3 protein: CASSEGSHSNQPQHF

D gene: .
J gene: TRBJ1-1
V gene: TRBV4-1
clone size: few
CDR3 DNA: TGCGCCAGCAGCCTCGACACTGAAGCTTTCTTT
CDR3 protein: CASSLDTEAFF

D gene: .
J gene: TRBJ1-2
V gene: TRBV4-3
clone size: .
CDR3 DNA: TGCGCCAGCAGCCAAGATCCTTTAGGTGGAGACTATGGCTACACCTTC
CDR3 protein: CASSQDPLGGDYGYTF

D gene: .
J gene: TRBJ2-5
V gene: TRBV9
clone size: .
CDR3 DNA: TGTGCCAGCAGCGTAGGGGTCAGGTCAGGTTCCGAAGAGACCCAGTACTTC
CDR3 protein: CASSVGVRSGSEETQYF

D gene: .
J gene: TRBJ1-1
V gene: TRBV5-1
clone size: .
CDR3 DNA: TGCGCCAGCAGCTTGGATTGGGCTTGGACTGAAGCTTTCTTT
CDR3 protein: CASSLDWAWTEAFF

D gene: .
J gene: TRBJ2-3
V gene: TRBV7-2
clone size: .
CDR3 DNA: TGTGCCAGCAGCTTAGCTAGAAATACGCAGTATTTT
CDR3 protein: CASSLARNTQYF

D gene: .
J gene: TRBJ1-5
V gene: TRBV28
clone size: .
CDR3 DNA: TGTGCCAGCAGTACAACGGACAGTAAAGATTTT
CDR3 protein: CASSTTDSKDF

D gene: TRBD1
J gene: TRBJ2-7
V gene: TRBV7-3
clone size: .
CDR3 DNA: TGTGCCAGCAGCTTAAGAGGCGGGACAGGGGTGCACGAGCAGTACTTC
CDR3 protein: CASSLRGGTGVHEQYF

D gene: .
J gene: TRBJ2-4
V gene: TRBV10-1
clone size: few
CDR3 DNA: TGCGCCAGCAGCACTGAAGCCAAAAACATTCAGTACTTC
CDR3 protein: CASSTEAKNIQYF

D gene: .
J gene: TRBJ2-5
V gene: TRBV6-1
clone size: .
CDR3 DNA: TGTGCCAGCAGTGAACCTTACAGGGCCCAAGAGACCCAGTACTTC
CDR3 protein: CASSEPYRAQETQYF

D gene: TRBD1
J gene: TRBJ2-7
V gene: TRBV7-8
clone size: .
CDR3 DNA: TGTGCCAGCAGCCTACAGGGGCCCTTGTACGAGCAGTACTTC
CDR3 protein: CASSLQGPLYEQYF

D gene: TRBD2
J gene: TRBJ2-5
V gene: TRBV5-1
clone size: .
CDR3 DNA: TGCGCCAGCAGCTTCTTAGCGGGGGTCTATGAGACCCAGTACTTC
CDR3 protein: CASSFLAGVYETQYF

D gene: .
J gene: TRBJ1-2
V gene: TRBV5-1
clone size: .
CDR3 DNA: TGCGCCAGCAGCTTGGCCGGGGGGTTCTATGGCTACACCTTC
CDR3 protein: CASSLAGGFYGYTF